The 2 T cell receptor beta chains listed next were all sequenced from one sample in a study of blood T cell repertoires in COVID-19. Profiled with immunoSEQ multiplex PCR; TCRdb holds only in-frame clones, not every one. The sample yields 70,000 or so clones, 76% seen once. Sequencing used peripheral blood. The receptors shown here come from a man aged 60 to 69 with COVID-19, enrolled during active disease.

The chain couples TRBV3-1 (or the pseudogene TRBV3-2) to TRBJ2-1, with TRBD2 matching 9 bases. The CDR3 length is 15 residues. CDR1 and CDR2 from the germline V gene are LGHDT and YNNKEL (reference sequence). J was trimmed by 2 bases and V by 7 bases; bases with no gene match: 6. This chain's CDR3 is CASTLSGRPYNEQFF. Written as DNA, the CDR3 is TGTGCCAGCACTCTCAGCGGGAGGCCCTACAATGAGCAGTTCTTC.

The chain is built from TRBV6-5 and TRBJ2-3, with D maybe TRBD1 (6 bases). Germline V gene lookup returns CDR1 MNHEY and CDR2 SVGAGI. This CDR3 region has 14 residues. Between the trimmed V and J ends, which lost 10 bases and 2 bases, there was a span of 16 bases. CDR3 nucleotide sequence: TGTGCCACCGACCCACAGGGTGACACAGATACGCAGTATTTT. Translated, it gives CATDPQGDTDTQYF.